A single sample is the source of the 20 T cell receptor beta chains below, sequenced in a study of a mutant IDH1 vaccine in newly diagnosed glioma. Assay used: immunoSEQ multiplex PCR; TCRdb lists only in-frame clones, some missing. This table holds some 67,000 clones, around four fifths found once. Time point given: baseline, week 1 (first vaccination visit). The treatment: pre-vaccination baseline after standard-of-care therapy. The sample in question was peripheral blood mononuclear cells (PBMCs), obtained from a glioma patient treated with radiotherapy, temozolomide or both. These receptors all stem from a woman between 18 and 30 years old with glioma. Some clones in this sample may be carry-over from other donors' samples.

This clone was counted between two and nine times. The V and J genes are TRBV6-1 and TRBJ2-7; D possibly corresponds to TRBD1 (5 bases). The CDR3 is 11 amino acids. In germline, CDR1 is MNHNS, CDR2 SASEGT. V was shortened by 8 bases and J by 2 bases, with 7 bases between the two germline ends. The CDR3 region is CASGHTYEQYF. For the CDR3, the DNA is TGTGCCAGCGGACACACCTACGAGCAGTACTTC.

The chain uses TRBV9 and TRBJ1-1, with D unclear. V gave up 3 bases and J gave up 0 bases, with 9 bases separating them. The CDR3 consists of 14 residues. Germline-derived CDR1 and CDR2 are SGDLS and YYNGEE. CDR3 DNA sequence: TGTGCCAGCAGCGCCGGAGATATGAACACTGAAGCTTTCTTT. It is translated as CASSAGDMNTEAFF. The full variable domain, in which reference TRBV9 and TRBJ1-1 provide the parts outside the CDR3, is DSGVTQTPKHLITATGQRVTLRCSPRSGDLSVYWYQQSLDQGLQFLIQYYNGEERAKGNILERFSAQQFPDLHSELNLSSLELGDSALYFCASSAGDMNTEAFFGQGTRLTVV.

The genes are TRBV13 and TRBJ2-7; D uncertain. The germline V gene encodes CDR1 PRHDT and CDR2 FYEKMQ (reference sequence). The length of the CDR3 is 13 residues. Deletions cut 5 bases from V and 0 bases from J, with 8 bases between. In DNA, the CDR3 is TGTGCCAGCAGCCCCCGCTTCTCCTACGAGCAGTACTTC. This gives the protein CASSPRFSYEQYF.

The J gene is TRBJ2-1, the V gene TRBV5-6; D ambiguous. Trimming cost V 1 base and J 7 bases, with 15 bases left between them. The CDR3 is made up of 15 amino acids. Germline values: CDR1 SGHDT, CDR2 YYEEEE. CDR3 loop: CASSLFGRTGNEQFF. CDR3 nucleotide sequence: TGTGCCAGCAGCTTGTTCGGCAGGACCGGGAATGAGCAGTTCTTC.

The J gene is TRBJ2-1, the V gene TRBV9, with D possibly being TRBD1 or TRBD2 (6 bases each). Looked up from germline, CDR1 is SGDLS and CDR2 is YYNGEE. Trimming removed 4 bases at V and 5 bases at J, with 16 bases between. The CDR3 contains 15 residues. The DNA of the CDR3 is TGTGCCAGCAGCCTAGGGGGGTTGACCAACAATGAGCAGTTCTTC. Amino acid sequence: CASSLGGLTNNEQFF.

This chain links TRBV9 with TRBJ2-3; 8 bases are a match to TRBD2. CDR1 and CDR2 from the germline V gene are SGDLS and YYNGEE. V gave up 3 bases and J gave up 6 bases; unmatched junction bases: 3. The CDR3 spans 13 residues. The CDR3 DNA follows: TGTGCCAGCAGCGGGACTAGCCCTGATACGCAGTATTTT. This codes for CASSGTSPDTQYF.

The rearrangement joins TRBV13 to TRBJ1-1; TRBD1 matches at 11 bases. Germline V lookup: CDR1 PRHDT, CDR2 FYEKMQ (reference sequence). The V and J ends lost 8 bases and 1 base, in that order; junction bases with no gene match: 3. This CDR3 has 14 amino acids. DNA for the CDR3: TGTGCCAGCCGGACAGGGGGCCCGAACACTGAAGCTTTCTTT. It encodes CASRTGGPNTEAFF. The full variable domain, in which reference TRBV13 and TRBJ1-1 provide the parts outside the CDR3, is AAGVIQSPRHLIKEKRETATLKCYPIPRHDTVYWYQQGPGQDPQFLISFYEKMQSDKGSIPDRFSAQQFSDYHSELNMSSLELGDSALYFCASRTGGPNTEAFFGQGTRLTVV.

The rearrangement joins TRBV7-9 to TRBJ2-7; D gene uncertain. The V gene's germline CDR1 is SEHNR and CDR2 FQNEAQ (reference sequence). V shed 5 bases and J shed 2 bases, with 13 bases lying between them. The CDR3 has 14 amino acids. CDR3 in amino acids: CASSHPAWAYEQYF. In DNA, the CDR3 is TGTGCCAGCAGCCATCCGGCATGGGCCTACGAGCAGTACTTC.

This clone appeared a few times. The J gene is TRBJ2-1, the V gene TRBV7-8, with D tentatively TRBD2 (5 bases). The germline V and J ends were trimmed by 5 bases and 4 bases, with 9 bases remaining between them. The CDR3 consists of 13 residues. Germline CDR1 reads SGHVS; CDR2 reads FQNEAQ. CDR3 sequence reads: CASSPGGYNEQFF. CDR3 in DNA: TGTGCCAGCAGCCCTGGAGGTTACAATGAGCAGTTCTTC.

The rearrangement uses TRBV7-2 and TRBJ2-3; TRBD2 agrees at 14 bases. V dropped 2 bases and J dropped 5; count of bases not matched to a gene: 9. Germline V gene lookup returns CDR1 SGHTA and CDR2 FQGNSA. The CDR3 loop spans 18 amino acids. Here the CDR3 reads CASSLRGLAGVRGDTQYF. The CDR3 nucleotides are TGTGCCAGCAGCTTACGGGGACTAGCGGGAGTTCGGGGAGATACGCAGTATTTT.

The rearrangement joins TRBV5-4 to TRBJ2-3; D is perhaps TRBD2 (6 bases). This CDR3 has 14 residues. V lost 0 bases to trimming and J lost 6 bases, with 11 bases between them. CDR1 is SGHNT, CDR2 YYREEE, per germline (reference sequence). The CDR3 reads CASSLAGGVDTQYF. The CDR3 bases are TGTGCCAGCAGCTTGGCCGGGGGAGTGGATACGCAGTATTTT.

The chain recombines TRBV7-2 with TRBJ2-3, with D possibly matching TRBD1 (6 bases). CDR1 SGHTA and CDR2 FQGNSA come from the germline V gene. The V end lost 4 bases, the J end lost 3 bases, and 17 bases lay between the germline ends. CDR3 length: 16 amino acids. As DNA, the CDR3 is TGTGCCAGCAGCTCGCCTGTGGGGGCAAGAACAGATACGCAGTATTTT. Translated, it gives CASSSPVGARTDTQYF.

The chain is built from TRBV11-2 and TRBJ1-2; unclear D gene. The V gene's germline CDR1 is SGHAT and CDR2 FQNNGV. V lost 0 bases, J lost 3 bases, and 8 bases lay in between. The CDR3 contains 14 residues. The CDR3 reads CASSLDGSDYGYTF. The CDR3 nucleotides are TGTGCCAGCAGCTTAGACGGGTCGGACTATGGCTACACCTTC.

The J gene is TRBJ2-7, the V gene TRBV21-1; the table assigns TRBD2, which was not confirmed against the DNA. TRBV21-1 is listed as a pseudogene. The CDR3 is 14 amino acids. The CDR3 DNA is TGTGCCAGCAGCACCCCCGGGGACTTCTACGAGCAGTACTTC. Protein product: CASSTPGDFYEQYF.

The V gene is TRBV19, the J gene TRBJ1-2; D is ambiguous. The CDR3 consists of 13 residues. Looked up from germline, CDR1 is LNHDA and CDR2 is SQIVND (reference sequence). Trimming took 6 bases from V and 1 from J, leaving 9 bases between them. CDR3 nucleotides: TGTGCCAGTAGCCTAACAGATAACTATGGCTACACCTTC. Residues: CASSLTDNYGYTF.

Note on this clone: In the same sample, other DNA sequences code for this CDR3. The V gene is TRBV19, the J gene TRBJ1-1; D remains unclear. The V end was cut by 3 bases, the J end by 4 bases, with 6 bases between. This CDR3 contains 12 residues. Germline-derived CDR1 and CDR2 are LNHDA and SQIVND (reference sequence). Here the CDR3 DNA reads TGTGCCAGTAGTATTGGTGCCACTGAAGCTTTCTTT. It translates to CASSIGATEAFF.

The chain uses TRBV7-6 and TRBJ1-5; weak D call: TRBD1 (6 bases). Trimming shortened V by 1 base and J by 1 base, and 11 bases separated the two germline ends. Germline V CDR1 and CDR2: SGHVS, FNYEAQ. The CDR3 contains 16 residues. DNA for the CDR3: TGTGCCAGCAGCTTAGAAGGGGGACGGAGCAATCAGCCCCAGCATTTT. Translating it yields CASSLEGGRSNQPQHF. Together with reference TRBV7-6 and TRBJ1-5, the CDR3 gives the full variable domain: GAGVSQSPRYKVTKRGQDVALRCDPISGHVSLYWYRQALGQGPEFLTYFNYEAQQDKSGLPNDRFSAERPEGSISTLTIQRTEQRDSAMYRCASSLEGGRSNQPQHFGDGTRLSIL.

This clone has only a few counts. CDR3 sequence reads: CASSTRTGQVAEAFF. The CDR3 region has the DNA TGTGCCAGCAGCACGCGGACAGGACAGGTTGCTGAAGCTTTCTTT. The chain carries TRBV7-9 and TRBJ1-1, with TRBD1 identical over 7 bases. There are 15 residues in the CDR3. Per germline, CDR1 SEHNR and CDR2 FQNEAQ (reference sequence). After removal of 5 bases from V and 6 bases from J, the junction contained 12 bases not matched to a gene.

This clone was seen just once. V usage is TRBV5-6 and J usage is TRBJ2-5; possibly TRBD1 for D (6 bases). The CDR3 covers 15 residues. The germline V and J ends were trimmed by 0 bases and 2 bases, with 11 bases remaining between them. CDR1 and CDR2 from the germline V gene are SGHDT and YYEEEE. The DNA of the CDR3 is TGTGCCAGCAGCTTGGCGCAGGGGCTACAAGAGACCCAGTACTTC. Translation gives CASSLAQGLQETQYF.

This clone was recorded a few times. This rearrangement joins TRBV19 to TRBJ1-1; D may be TRBD1 (5 bases). Germline V lookup: CDR1 LNHDA, CDR2 SQIVND (reference sequence). CDR3 size: 14 residues. V lost 1 base, J lost 1 base, and 7 bases lay in between. CDR3 coding DNA: TGTGCCAGTAGTATAGGGGGGGGGAACACTGAAGCTTTCTTT. It specifies CASSIGGGNTEAFF.